The 3 T cell receptor beta chains below were found in one sample sequenced in a study of T cells in Graves' hyperthyroidism and ophthalmopathy. There were TCR beta CDR3 regions amplified from RNA transcripts. HTBI primers were used for first-round RT-PCR of the TCR CDR3. From the multiplex PCR reads, TCRdb called clonotypes with MiXCR, one entry per CDR3 protein. Here the sample spans 490,000 or so distinct CDR3 sequences, about 45% being singletons. The sample comprised peripheral blood or thyroid tissue (not recorded which). All receptors come from an adult woman with Graves' disease, either hyperthyroidism or ophthalmopathy (not recorded which).

This clonotype was detected only a few times. The chain combines TRBV29-1 with TRBJ1-2, with a possible D match to TRBD1 (6 bases). Trimming removed 1 base at V and 5 bases at J, with 8 bases between. Germline assignment: CDR1 SQVTM and CDR2 ANQGSEA. This CDR3 region has 12 residues. CDR3 sequence (DNA): TGCAGCGTTGAAGTAGGGGGGTATGGCTACACCTTC. Translating it yields CSVEVGGYGYTF.

This clonotype showed up many times. CDR3 nucleotides: TGCGCCAGCAGTGAGTCGAAGCTAGCGATCTACACCGGGGAGCTGTTTTTT. Amino acid sequence: CASSESKLAIYTGELFF. V usage is TRBV10-1 and J usage is TRBJ2-2; perhaps TRBD2 as D (6 bases). The germline CDR1 and CDR2 sequences are WNHNN and SYGVQD (reference sequence). Trimming shortened V by 0 bases and J by 3 bases, and 14 bases separated the two germline ends. This CDR3 contains 17 residues.

This rearrangement joins TRBV30 to TRBJ1-6; a weak D match, TRBD1 (5 bases). Trimming removed 3 bases from V and 8 bases from J, with 11 bases in between. CDR3 length equals 13 residues. Germline CDR1 reads GTSNPN; CDR2 reads SVGIG (reference sequence). This CDR3 reads CAWSREQDSPLHF. In DNA form, the CDR3 reads TGTGCCTGGAGCAGGGAACAGGATTCACCCCTCCACTTT.